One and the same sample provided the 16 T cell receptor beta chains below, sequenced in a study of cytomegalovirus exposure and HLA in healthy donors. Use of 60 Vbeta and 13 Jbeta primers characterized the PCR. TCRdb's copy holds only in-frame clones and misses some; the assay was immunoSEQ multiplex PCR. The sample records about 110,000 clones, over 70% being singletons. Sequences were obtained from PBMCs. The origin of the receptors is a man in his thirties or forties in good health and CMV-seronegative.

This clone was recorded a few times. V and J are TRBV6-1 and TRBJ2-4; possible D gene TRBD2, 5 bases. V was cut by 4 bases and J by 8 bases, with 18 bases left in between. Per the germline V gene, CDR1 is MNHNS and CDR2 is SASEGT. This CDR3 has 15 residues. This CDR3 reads CASSGIRSGNDIQYF. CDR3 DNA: TGTGCCAGCAGTGGAATCAGGTCGGGGAATGACATTCAGTACTTC.

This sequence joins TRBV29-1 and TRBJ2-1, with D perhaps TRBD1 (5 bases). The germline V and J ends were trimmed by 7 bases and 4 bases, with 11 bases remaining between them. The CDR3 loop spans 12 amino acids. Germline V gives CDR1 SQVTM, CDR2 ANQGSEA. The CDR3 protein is CSAAGQYNEQFF. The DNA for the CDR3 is TGCAGCGCCGCCGGACAATACAATGAGCAGTTCTTC.

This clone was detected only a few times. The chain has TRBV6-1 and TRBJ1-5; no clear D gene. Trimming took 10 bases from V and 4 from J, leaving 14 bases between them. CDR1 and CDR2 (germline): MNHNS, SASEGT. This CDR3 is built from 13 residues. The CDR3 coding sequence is TGTGCCACAAGAGTGGTCCTTAATCAGCCCCAGCATTTT. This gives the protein CATRVVLNQPQHF.

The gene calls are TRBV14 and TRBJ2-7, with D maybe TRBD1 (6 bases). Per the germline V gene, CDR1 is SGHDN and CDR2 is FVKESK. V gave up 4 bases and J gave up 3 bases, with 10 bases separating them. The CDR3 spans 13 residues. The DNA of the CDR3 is TGTGCCAGCAGCCCGGGACATTTCTACGAGCAGTACTTC. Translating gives CASSPGHFYEQYF.

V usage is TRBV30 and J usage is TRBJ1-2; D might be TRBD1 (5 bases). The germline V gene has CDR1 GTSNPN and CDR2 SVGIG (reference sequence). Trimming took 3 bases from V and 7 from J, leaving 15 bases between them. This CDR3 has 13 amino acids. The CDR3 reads CAWRISGQGGYTF. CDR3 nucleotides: TGTGCCTGGAGGATCTCAGGGCAGGGTGGCTACACCTTC.

CDR3 region: CASSLDSGYYGYTF. The CDR3, as DNA: TGTGCCAGCAGCTTAGACAGCGGGTACTATGGCTACACCTTC. The chain carries TRBV7-9 and TRBJ1-2; D remains unclear. The V gene lost 1 base and the J gene lost 3 bases, with 9 bases spanning the gap. Germline lookup yields CDR1 SEHNR and CDR2 FQNEAQ (reference sequence). This CDR3 has 14 residues.

The CDR3 region has the DNA TGTGCCAGCAGCGAATGGGACAACGGGGAGCTGTTTTTT. Amino acid sequence: CASSEWDNGELFF. The chain couples TRBV9 to TRBJ2-2; maybe TRBD1 (6 bases). This CDR3 region has 13 residues. Germline V gene data show CDR1 as SGDLS and CDR2 as YYNGEE. Trimming cost V 3 bases and J 7 bases, with 10 bases left between them. Looking up the rest from reference TRBV9 and TRBJ2-2 gives the full variable domain: DSGVTQTPKHLITATGQRVTLRCSPRSGDLSVYWYQQSLDQGLQFLIQYYNGEERAKGNILERFSAQQFPDLHSELNLSSLELGDSALYFCASSEWDNGELFFGEGSRLTVL.

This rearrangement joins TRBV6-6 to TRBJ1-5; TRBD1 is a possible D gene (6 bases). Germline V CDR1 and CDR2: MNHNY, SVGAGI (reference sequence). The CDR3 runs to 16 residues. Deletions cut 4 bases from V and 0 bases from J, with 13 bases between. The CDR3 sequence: CASSSPGTNSNQPQHF. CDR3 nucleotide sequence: TGTGCCAGCAGTTCCCCCGGGACAAATAGCAATCAGCCCCAGCATTTT.

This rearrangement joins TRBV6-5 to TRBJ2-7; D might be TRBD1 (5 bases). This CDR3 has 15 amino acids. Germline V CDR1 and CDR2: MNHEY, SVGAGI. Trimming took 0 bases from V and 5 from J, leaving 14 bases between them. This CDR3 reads CASSYSKRGIDEQYF. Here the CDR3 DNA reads TGTGCCAGCAGTTACTCAAAAAGGGGAATCGACGAGCAGTACTTC.

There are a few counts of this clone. For the CDR3, the DNA is TGTGCCAGCAGTCCGCCGGGACAGGCTTTCAATGAGCAGTTCTTC. Encoded protein: CASSPPGQAFNEQFF. The chain couples TRBV28 to TRBJ2-1; 8 bases align to TRBD1. With 5 bases clipped from V and 6 bases from J, the junction kept 9 bases outside the gene matches. Germline V lookup: CDR1 MDHEN, CDR2 SYDVKM. This CDR3 region has 15 residues.

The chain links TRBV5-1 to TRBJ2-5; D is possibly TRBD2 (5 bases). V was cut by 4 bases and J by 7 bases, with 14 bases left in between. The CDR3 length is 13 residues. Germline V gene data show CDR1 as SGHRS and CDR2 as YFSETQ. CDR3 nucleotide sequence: TGCGCCAGCAGCAGCTTGGGTGGAGGGACCCAGTACTTC. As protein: CASSSLGGGTQYF.

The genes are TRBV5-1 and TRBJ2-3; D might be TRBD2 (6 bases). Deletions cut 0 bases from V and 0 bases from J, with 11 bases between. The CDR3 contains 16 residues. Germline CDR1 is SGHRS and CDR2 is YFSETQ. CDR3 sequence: CASSLVGSGSTDTQYF. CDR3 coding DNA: TGCGCCAGCAGCTTGGTCGGTAGCGGAAGCACAGATACGCAGTATTTT. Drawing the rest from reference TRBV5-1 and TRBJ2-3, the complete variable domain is KAGVTQTPRYLIKTRGQQVTLSCSPISGHRSVSWYQQTPGQGLQFLFEYFSETQRNKGNFPGRFSGRQFSNSRSEMNVSTLELGDSALYLCASSLVGSGSTDTQYFGPGTRLTVL.

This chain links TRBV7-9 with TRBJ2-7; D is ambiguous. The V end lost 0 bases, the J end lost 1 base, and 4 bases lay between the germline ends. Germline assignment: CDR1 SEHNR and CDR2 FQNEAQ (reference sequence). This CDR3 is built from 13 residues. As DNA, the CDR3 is TGTGCCAGCAGCTTAGCACATTCCTACGAGCAGTACTTC. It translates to CASSLAHSYEQYF.

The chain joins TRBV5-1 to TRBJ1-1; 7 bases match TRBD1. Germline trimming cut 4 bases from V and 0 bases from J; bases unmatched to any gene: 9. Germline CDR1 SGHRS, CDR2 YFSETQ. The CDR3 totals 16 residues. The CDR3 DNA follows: TGCGCCAGCAGCGCCAAGGACAGGAGCATGAACACTGAAGCTTTCTTT. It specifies CASSAKDRSMNTEAFF.

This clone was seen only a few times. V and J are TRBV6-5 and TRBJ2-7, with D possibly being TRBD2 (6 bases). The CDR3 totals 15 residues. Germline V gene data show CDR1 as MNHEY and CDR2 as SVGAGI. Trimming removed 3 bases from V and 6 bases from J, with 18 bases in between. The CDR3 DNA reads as TGTGCCAGCAGTTATTTTAACGGAGGGAGCGGCGAGCAGTACTTC. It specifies CASSYFNGGSGEQYF.

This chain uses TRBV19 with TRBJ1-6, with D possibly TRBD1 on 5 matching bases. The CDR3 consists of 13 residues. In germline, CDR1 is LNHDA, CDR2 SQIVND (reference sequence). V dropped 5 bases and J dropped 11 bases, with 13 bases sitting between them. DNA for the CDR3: TGTGCCAGTAGTCTCCAGGGAGGAACACCCCTCCACTTT. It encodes CASSLQGGTPLHF. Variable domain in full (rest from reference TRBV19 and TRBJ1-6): DGGITQSPKYLFRKEGQNVTLSCEQNLNHDAMYWYRQDPGQGLRLIYYSQIVNDFQKGDIAEGYSVSREKKESFPLTVTSAQKNPTAFYLCASSLQGGTPLHFGNGTRLTVT.